Reported below is one T cell receptor beta chain. Its matching antigen is unknown. The sample belongs to a study of T cell repertoires in cytomegalovirus infection. Whole-study context: Indications came from public TCR beta signatures; they pointed to CMV infection and to a matching HLA type.

MiXCR was run by TCRdb on the reads, yielding one entry per CDR3 protein. The data hold hundreds of thousands of distinct CDR3 sequences, with roughly 18% observed a single time. Germline CDR1 reads MNHNS; CDR2 reads SASEGT. CDR3 length equals 13 residues. Between the trimmed V and J ends, which lost 6 bases and 5 bases, there was a span of 13 bases. Study findings and constraints: Dominant in the ex vivo response were TCR beta clonotypes restricted by HLA-C and specific for CMV. Summed public TCR beta family frequency identified CMV carriers bearing the relevant HLA.

The gene calls are TRBV6-1 and TRBJ2-5; D is unresolved. The sequence was obtained from a human donor in good health (CMV status not recorded). Some clones in this sample may be carry-over from other donors' samples. Sequenced: PBMCs. The CDR3, as DNA: TGTGCCAGCAGACAAGGGTCTAGGGAGACCCAGTACTTC. Amino acid sequence: CASRQGSRETQYF.